A selection of T cell receptor beta chains follows, all from one sample in a study of T cells in localized non-small cell lung cancer. Repertoires were generated with immunoSEQ multiplex PCR, while TCRdb's copy carries only in-frame clones and drops some. In the table there are approximately 28,000 clones, 70% to 90% of which are singletons. The source material was peripheral blood mononuclear cells, sampled before any cancer treatment. The origin of the receptors is a woman between 35 and 75 years old with stage III lung adenocarcinoma. Each CDR3 is given with its conserved first and last residue. A D gene is named only where the DNA matches it firmly. Part of the rows lack a size; the others show once, few, many or a class for expanded clones.

j_gene	v_gene	abundance	d_gene	CDR3aa	CDR3nt
TRBJ2-2	TRBV25-1	few	.	CASSVNAGELFF	TGTGCCAGCAGTGTAAACGCCGGGGAGCTGTTTTTT
TRBJ1-2	TRBV9	.	.	CASSVAVNYGYTF	TGTGCCAGCAGCGTAGCGGTAAACTATGGCTACACCTTC
TRBJ2-3	TRBV5-1	.	.	CASSLLGVLTDTQYF	TGCGCCAGCAGCTTGTTGGGGGTCCTCACAGATACGCAGTATTTT
TRBJ2-7	TRBV9	once	TRBD2	CASSSSVAGGSSYEQYF	TGTGCCAGCAGCTCGTCAGTAGCGGGAGGGAGCTCCTACGAGCAGTACTTC
TRBJ2-1	TRBV5-4	.	TRBD2	CASSPGLAANEQFF	TGTGCCAGCAGCCCGGGACTAGCGGCCAATGAGCAGTTCTTC
TRBJ2-1	TRBV10-3	.	.	CAIRPVAHQNNEQFF	TGTGCCATCAGGCCAGTCGCTCACCAAAACAATGAGCAGTTCTTC
TRBJ2-7	TRBV4-1	.	TRBD2	CASSQDPAGVGSYEQYF	TGCGCCAGCAGCCAAGATCCAGCGGGAGTGGGTTCCTACGAGCAGTACTTC
TRBJ1-4	TRBV19	.	.	CASRPRHNEKLFF	TGTGCCAGTAGGCCCCGCCATAATGAAAAACTGTTTTTT
TRBJ2-1	TRBV25-1	.	TRBD1	CASSPSGGSNEQFF	TGTGCCAGCAGTCCCTCAGGGGGAAGCAATGAGCAGTTCTTC
TRBJ2-5	TRBV7-9	.	.	CASSGGLAGYQETQYF	TGTGCCAGCAGCGGGGGACTGGCGGGGTACCAAGAGACCCAGTACTTC
TRBJ2-1	TRBV7-8	once	.	CASRKGIGGNEQFF	TGTGCCAGCAGGAAAGGGATCGGGGGTAATGAGCAGTTCTTC
TRBJ1-2	TRBV27	.	.	CASRTLGTSGSGYTF	TGTGCCAGCAGGACCCTAGGGACCTCGGGAAGTGGCTACACCTTC
TRBJ2-1	TRBV30	few	.	CAWTSPSYNEQFF	TGTGCCTGGACCTCCCCCTCCTACAATGAGCAGTTCTTC
TRBJ1-3	TRBV2	.	.	CASSGKLTGNTIYF	TGTGCCAGCAGTGGAAAACTGACTGGAAACACCATATATTTT
TRBJ1-2	TRBV28	.	.	CASSPPRQGGYTF	TGTGCCAGCAGCCCACCACGGCAGGGTGGCTACACCTTC
TRBJ2-7	TRBV25-1	.	.	CASSESGRGLLDEQYF	TGTGCCAGCAGTGAATCGGGCAGGGGACTCCTCGACGAGCAGTACTTC
TRBJ2-1	TRBV5-5	.	TRBD2	CASSQLAGGPTFDEQFF	TGTGCCAGCAGCCAACTAGCGGGAGGGCCAACCTTCGATGAGCAGTTCTTC
TRBJ2-3	TRBV4-2	few	.	CASSQVGSGRRSTDTQYF	TGTGCCAGCAGCCAAGTCGGTTCCGGCCGAAGGTCGACAGATACGCAGTATTTT
TRBJ2-2	TRBV7-3	.	.	CASSLNGGGSPGELFF	TGTGCCAGCAGCTTAAATGGCGGGGGCTCGCCCGGGGAGCTGTTTTTT
TRBJ1-2	TRBV28	.	TRBD1	CASSHGGGNTF	TGTGCCAGCAGCCATGGAGGGGGCAACACCTTC
TRBJ1-1	TRBV5-1	.	.	CASSLARGLMDTEAFF	TGCGCCAGCAGCTTGGCGCGGGGGCTTATGGACACTGAAGCTTTCTTT
TRBJ1-1	TRBV5-1	.	.	CASSFLPGMNTEAFF	TGCGCCAGCAGCTTCCTGCCCGGGATGAACACTGAAGCTTTCTTT
TRBJ2-3	TRBV7-2	few	TRBD2	CASSLAGGWSTDTQYF	TGTGCCAGCAGCTTAGCGGGGGGGTGGTCCACAGATACGCAGTATTTT
TRBJ2-3	TRBV29-1	.	.	CSARETSLATDTQYF	TGCAGCGCCAGAGAAACTAGCCTGGCCACAGATACGCAGTATTTT
TRBJ1-2	TRBV5-1	.	TRBD1	CASSLTTGSSGYTF	TGCGCCAGCAGCTTGACGACAGGGTCTTCAGGCTACACCTTC